This entry lists 11 T cell receptor beta chains sequenced from one sample in a study. TCRdb passed the 5' RACE reads through MiXCR, listing each CDR3 protein once. Found here are 10,000 to 15,000 distinct CDR3 sequences, 23% of them singletons; the top ten hold around 3.3%. The sequenced material came from naive CD4+ T cells sorted from blood. Regarding subset: naive CD4+ T cells, CD4+CD45RA+CD25-. These receptors were taken from a female donor with breast cancer.

This clonotype has a handful of counts. The DNA of the CDR3 is TGTGCCACCAGTCGCCCCGCCAATGAGCAGTTCTTC. Translating it yields CATSRPANEQFF. J is TRBJ2-1 and V is TRBV15; D gene uncertain. Deletions cut 6 bases from V and 6 bases from J, with 9 bases between. The CDR3 has 12 amino acids. Germline CDR1 and CDR2: LNHNV and YYDKDF (reference sequence).

This clonotype was picked up many times. This chain links TRBV28 with TRBJ1-1, with D unclear. The CDR3 length is 12 residues. Trimming left V 3 bases short and J 7 bases short, with 9 bases between. Germline V lookup: CDR1 MDHEN, CDR2 SYDVKM. The CDR3 DNA is TGTGCCAGCAGTTTCCCCAGTGTTGAAGCTTTCTTT. This encodes CASSFPSVEAFF.

This clonotype was counted ten times or more. This chain uses TRBV12-3 or TRBV12-4 with TRBJ1-6, with D unresolved. The CDR3 runs 14 residues. V was clipped by 6 bases and J by 7 bases, with 13 bases between them. The CDR3 protein is CASRLDTPNSPLHF. Here the CDR3 DNA reads TGTGCCAGCAGACTTGATACTCCGAATTCACCCCTCCACTTT.

This clonotype was recorded at least ten times. V gene TRBV20-1 combines with J gene TRBJ1-5; no firm D call. Germline loops: CDR1 DFQATT, CDR2 SNEGSKA (reference sequence). The CDR3 loop spans 11 amino acids. V lost 6 bases to trimming and J lost 5 bases, with 8 bases between them. This CDR3 is CSAEGDQPQHF. The CDR3 DNA reads TGCAGTGCGGAGGGTGATCAGCCCCAGCATTTT.

In this sample, this clonotype is medium-sized. The chain couples TRBV7-9 to TRBJ1-4; TRBD1 aligns across 8 bases. V dropped 3 bases and J dropped 0; count of bases not matched to a gene: 3. The CDR3 is 16 residues long. Germline loops: CDR1 SEHNR, CDR2 FQNEAQ (reference sequence). DNA for the CDR3: TGTGCCAGCAGCTTGGGACAGGCGCCAACTAATGAAAAACTGTTTTTT. Translation gives CASSLGQAPTNEKLFF.

This clonotype was seen ten or more times. The chain is built from TRBV20-1 and TRBJ2-1; D remains unclear. CDR1 is DFQATT, CDR2 SNEGSKA, per germline (reference sequence). Between the trimmed V and J ends, which lost 3 bases and 0 bases, there was a span of 18 bases. The CDR3 spans 17 residues. Here the CDR3 DNA reads TGCAGTGCTAGGACCTGGAATGGGTCAATCTCCTACAATGAGCAGTTCTTC. Amino acid sequence: CSARTWNGSISYNEQFF.

Worth noting for this clonotype: A single base separates this from a much larger clone, so it may be a read error. The chain combines TRBV10-2 with TRBJ2-7; the match to TRBD2 covers 10 bases. CDR1 WSHSY and CDR2 SAAADI come from the germline V gene. The CDR3 length is 14 residues. Trimming removed 6 bases from V and 3 bases from J; junction bases left unmatched: 5. The CDR3 DNA follows: TGCGCCAGCAGGGCTAGCGGGAGTCTCTACGAGCAGTACTTC. It specifies CASRASGSLYEQYF.

Remarks on this clonotype: Its ends do not fully match the called genes, so a read error is possible. The V gene is TRBV6-5, the J gene TRBJ1-1, with D unresolved. The germline CDR1 and CDR2 sequences are MNHEY and SVGAGI. The CDR3 is 15 amino acids. This chain's CDR3 is CASSPGPKASTEAFF. The CDR3 bases are TGTGCCAGCAGTCCCGGACCCAAGGCGAGCACTGAAGCCTTCTTT.

This clonotype was seen repeatedly, ten times or more. The chain joins TRBV7-8 to TRBJ2-7; D is unclear. V was trimmed by 3 bases and J by 3 bases, leaving 9 bases between them. Germline CDR1 is SGHVS and CDR2 is FQNEAQ. The CDR3 is 13 amino acids. CDR3 residues: CASSFSRNYEQYF. CDR3 DNA: TGTGCCAGCAGCTTTTCAAGAAACTACGAGCAGTACTTC.

A few counts support this clonotype. This could be a read error, since a much larger clone is one nucleotide away. The chain employs TRBV7-2 and TRBJ2-1; TRBD2 is a possible D gene (5 bases). Germline V gives CDR1 SGHTA, CDR2 FQGNSA. The CDR3 runs to 15 residues. With 6 bases removed from V and 0 bases from J, the gap between germline ends came to 12 bases. CDR3 nucleotides: TGTGCCAGCAGGCTAGCTGCCAGCTCCTACAATGAGCAGTTCTTC. Its protein is CASRLAASSYNEQFF.

In its sample, this clonotype is medium-sized. V usage is TRBV6-5 and J usage is TRBJ2-1; 7 bases line up with TRBD1. This CDR3 comprises 13 residues. Unmatched junction bases numbered 5, after V lost 3 bases and J lost 9 bases. Germline V gene lookup returns CDR1 MNHEY and CDR2 SVGAGI. DNA for the CDR3: TGTGCCAGCAGTTATAACAGGGGAACTGAGCAGTTCTTC. Its translation: CASSYNRGTEQFF.